This TCR beta chain originates from a study of OX40 agonist ivuxolimab in advanced cancers. Germline CDR1 and CDR2: MNHNY and SVGAGI (reference sequence). CDR3 size: 14 residues. Trimming stripped 2 bases from V and 2 bases from J, with 7 bases between. The method was immunoSEQ multiplex PCR; TCRdb's version includes in-frame clones alone and lacks a portion of them. Of tens of thousands of clones listed, 90% were seen once; the top ten hold 0.3% to 0.4%. The sequence was collected from an adult with an advanced solid tumor such as melanoma, head and neck, liver or kidney cancer. This specimen consisted of CD4+ or CD8+ T cells sorted from blood, obtained in a trial of the OX40 agonist ivuxolimab. This chain links TRBV6-6 with TRBJ1-5; D unresolved. CDR3 sequence: CASSYTDGNQPQHF. DNA for the CDR3: TGTGCCAGCAGTTACACCGACGGCAATCAGCCCCAGCATTTT.